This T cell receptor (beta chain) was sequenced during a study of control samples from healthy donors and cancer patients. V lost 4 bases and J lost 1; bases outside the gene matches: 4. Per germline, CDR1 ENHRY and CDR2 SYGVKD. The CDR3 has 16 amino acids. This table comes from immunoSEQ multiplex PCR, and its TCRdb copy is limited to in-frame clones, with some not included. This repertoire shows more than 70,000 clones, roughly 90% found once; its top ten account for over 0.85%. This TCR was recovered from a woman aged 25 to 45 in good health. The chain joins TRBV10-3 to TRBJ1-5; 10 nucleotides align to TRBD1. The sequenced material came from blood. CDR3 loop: CAISGGQGSSNQPQHF. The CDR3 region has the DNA TGTGCCATCAGTGGGGGACAGGGGTCGAGCAATCAGCCCCAGCATTTT.